This T cell receptor (beta chain) was observed in a study of regulatory T cells in long-lasting Graves disease. Building of the TCR beta libraries involved iRepertoire HTBI primers and Arm-PCR of CDR3 regions. From the multiplex PCR reads, TCRdb called clonotypes with MiXCR, one entry per CDR3 protein. Seen here are about 620,000 distinct CDR3 sequences, 16% observed once, and the top ten hold around 18%. This clonotype was seen at least ten times. The antigen is undetermined. The time point here: newly diagnosed GD, antithyroid drugs for less than 3 months. Scientists built the TCR library using RNA that was extracted from PBMCs. Blood from the periphery, around 9.3 milliliters in all, was drawn into EDTA tubes. V shed 6 bases and J shed 6 bases, with 16 bases lying between them. There are 14 residues in the CDR3. Germline V lookup: CDR1 MDHEN, CDR2 SYDVKM. Points from the study as a whole: Persistent disease preferred TRBV28, TRBJ1-2 and TRBJ2-5; new disease, TRBV20-1 and TRBJ2-1. Clonotypes that were public and shared totalled approximately 3,000 in persistent patients versus 900 to 1,000 in new patients.

This sample also appeared in a second study, on T cells in Graves' hyperthyroidism and ophthalmopathy. In that study: In the analysis, a 13 V-J model separated ophthalmopathy from stable hyperthyroidism.

This receptor was identified in a woman aged 25 to 39 with Graves disease. This rearrangement joins TRBV28 to TRBJ2-3; TRBD2 might be the D (6 bases). This sample comprised peripheral blood mononuclear cells (PBMCs), obtained at new diagnosis, from a patient treated with antithyroid drugs. The CDR3 nucleotides are TGTGCCAGCAGAGGGACGCGGGGTGCCGATACGCAGTATTTT. This translates into CASRGTRGADTQYF.